One T cell receptor (beta chain) is described in this entry. Its antigen is unidentified. Sequencing was performed with immunoSEQ multiplex PCR; in TCRdb, only in-frame clones are kept and a portion is missing. The table includes 150,000 to 200,000 clones, about 89% detected once. CDR3 length equals 18 residues. The V gene lost 2 bases and the J gene lost 1 base, with 22 bases spanning the gap. CDR1 and CDR2 from the germline V gene are SGHNT and YYREEE (reference sequence). The sample originates from a study of cytomegalovirus exposure and HLA in healthy donors. Overall study context: Later analysis reported that the 130 or so validation repertoires shared the platform of the roughly 630 first-cohort repertoires.

Findings and limits, study-wide: The tendency of first-cohort TCR clusters to co-occur in the 120 validation repertoires was identified by a subsequent analysis. Reportedly, diagnosis of cytomegalovirus status by the classifier showed high specificity and sensitivity.

The sample comprised PBMCs. This chain joins TRBV5-4 and TRBJ2-7; D unresolved. The source is a woman aged 18-29 years in good health and CMV-seropositive. CDR3 DNA: TGTGCCAGCAGCTTACAACTACAAGCAAGTTACGCTTCCTACGAGCAGTACTTC. Its translation is CASSLQLQASYASYEQYF.